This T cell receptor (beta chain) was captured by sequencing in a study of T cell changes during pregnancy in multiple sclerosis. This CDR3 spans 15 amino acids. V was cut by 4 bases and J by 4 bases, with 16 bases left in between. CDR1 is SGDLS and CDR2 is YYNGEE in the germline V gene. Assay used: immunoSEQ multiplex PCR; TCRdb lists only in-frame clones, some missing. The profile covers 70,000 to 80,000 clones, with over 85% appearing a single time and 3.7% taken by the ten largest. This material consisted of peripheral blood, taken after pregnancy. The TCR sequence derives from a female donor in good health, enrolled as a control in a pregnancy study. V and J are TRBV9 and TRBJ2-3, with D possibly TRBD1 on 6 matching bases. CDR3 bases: TGTGCCAGCAGCCCCGAATCAGGGGTATCAGATACGCAGTATTTT. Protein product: CASSPESGVSDTQYF.